This TCR beta chain was found in a study of regulatory T cells in long-lasting Graves disease. Study details: Newly diagnosed Graves' patients took antithyroid drugs under 3 months. Overall study findings and caveats: Not thyroid tissue but only peripheral blood was studied.

The germline gives CDR1 MGHRA, CDR2 YSYEKL. Deletions cut 6 bases from V and 4 bases from J, with 15 bases between. The CDR3 totals 14 residues. This clonotype was counted ten times or more. The target antigen is unknown. Time point denoted: newly diagnosed GD, antithyroid drugs for less than 3 months. Researchers made the TCR library from RNA that was extracted from PBMCs. According to the study, TCR beta libraries were built with iRepertoire HTBI primers and CDR3-region Arm-PCR. TCRdb processed the multiplex PCR reads anew with MiXCR; each CDR3 protein has one entry. The table shows roughly 380,000 distinct CDR3 sequences, with around 15% occurring only once.

Source: peripheral blood mononuclear cells (PBMCs), taken at new diagnosis, from a patient treated with antithyroid drugs. The chain has TRBV4-1 and TRBJ1-2; D remains ambiguous. This TCR was recovered from a female donor with Graves disease. The CDR3 DNA sequence: TGCGCCAGCAGTTGGAGAATGTCACTCTATGGCTACACCTTC. This gives the protein CASSWRMSLYGYTF.